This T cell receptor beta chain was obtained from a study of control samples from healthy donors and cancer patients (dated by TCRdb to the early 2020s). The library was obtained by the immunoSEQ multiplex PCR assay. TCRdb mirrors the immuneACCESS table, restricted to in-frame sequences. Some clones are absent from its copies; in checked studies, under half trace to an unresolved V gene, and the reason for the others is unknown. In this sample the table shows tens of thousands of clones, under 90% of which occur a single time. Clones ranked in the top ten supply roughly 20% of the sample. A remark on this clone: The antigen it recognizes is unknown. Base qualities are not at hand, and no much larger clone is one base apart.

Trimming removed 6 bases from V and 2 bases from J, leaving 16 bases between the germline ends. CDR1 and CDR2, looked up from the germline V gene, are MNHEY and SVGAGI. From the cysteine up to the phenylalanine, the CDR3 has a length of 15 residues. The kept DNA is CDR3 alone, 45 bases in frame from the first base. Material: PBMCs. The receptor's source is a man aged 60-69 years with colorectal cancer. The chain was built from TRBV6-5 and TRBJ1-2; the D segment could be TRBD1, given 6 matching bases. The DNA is TGTGCCAGCAGGGACAATACAGGGAACAACTATGGCTACACCTTC. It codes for CASRDNTGNNYGYTF.